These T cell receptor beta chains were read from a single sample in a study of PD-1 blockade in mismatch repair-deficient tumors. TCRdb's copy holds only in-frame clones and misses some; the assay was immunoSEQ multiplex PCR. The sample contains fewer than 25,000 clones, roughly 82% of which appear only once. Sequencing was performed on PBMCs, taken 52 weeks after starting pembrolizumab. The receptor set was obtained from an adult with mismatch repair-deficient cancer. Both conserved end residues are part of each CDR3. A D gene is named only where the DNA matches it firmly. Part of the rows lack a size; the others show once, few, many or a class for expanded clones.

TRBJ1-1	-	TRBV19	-	TGTGCCAGTAGTATCTCCCATTTGGCGGTTGTGGGTGAAGCTTTCTTT	CASSISHLAVVGEAFF
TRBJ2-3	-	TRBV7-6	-	TGTGCCAGCAGCTTAGGGACTCCGCTCCTGGGGGATACGCAGTATTTT	CASSLGTPLLGDTQYF
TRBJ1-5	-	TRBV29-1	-	TGCAGTGCGGGGGACCGAAATCAGCCCCAGCATTTT	CSAGDRNQPQHF
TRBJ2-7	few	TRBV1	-	TGCACCAGCAGCCAAGATTGGAGAGGAACGAAATTTTCCTACGAGCAGTACTTC	CTSSQDWRGTKFSYEQYF
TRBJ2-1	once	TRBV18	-	TGTGCCAGCTCACCGGGAGTGGTGGGGAACAATGAGCAGTTCTTC	CASSPGVVGNNEQFF
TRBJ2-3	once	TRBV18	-	TGTGCCAGCTCACCAGGCGGTATCGGCACAGATACGCAGTATTTT	CASSPGGIGTDTQYF
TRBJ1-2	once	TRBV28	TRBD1	TGTGCCAGCACCCCCGGGACAGTGTTGTATGGCTACACCTTC	CASTPGTVLYGYTF
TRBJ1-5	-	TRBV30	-	TGTGCCTGGACCGCCGCCCAGTCCAGTCAGCCCCAGCATTTT	CAWTAAQSSQPQHF
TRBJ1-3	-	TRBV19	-	TGTGCCAGTAGTTTACGTACAGGGAGCTCTGGAAACACCATATATTTT	CASSLRTGSSGNTIYF
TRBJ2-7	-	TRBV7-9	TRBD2	TGTGCCAGCAGTTGGACTAGCGGAATTTACGAGCAGTACTTC	CASSWTSGIYEQYF
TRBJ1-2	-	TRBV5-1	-	TGCGCCAGCTCCGGCCGGGGCTATGGCTACACCTTC	CASSGRGYGYTF
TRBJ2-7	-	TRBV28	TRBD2	TGTGCCAGCAGTTTAAAAAAGGGCGGGAGGGCCTTC	CASSLKKGGRAF
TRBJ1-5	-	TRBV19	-	TGTGCCAGTCATAATCAGGGGTATAGCAATCAGCCCCAGCATTTT	CASHNQGYSNQPQHF
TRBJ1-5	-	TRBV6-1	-	TGTGCCAGCAGTAACACCGCCCATAGCAATCAGCCCCAGCATTTT	CASSNTAHSNQPQHF
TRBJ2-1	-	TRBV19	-	TGTGCCAGTAAGGAGGGGTGGGTCTACAATGAGCAGTTCTTC	CASKEGWVYNEQFF
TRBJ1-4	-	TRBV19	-	TGTGCCAGTAGTCCAGGGAGGGCTAATGAAAAACTGTTTTTT	CASSPGRANEKLFF
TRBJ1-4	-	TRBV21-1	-	TGTGCCAGCAGCTCGATGGGCAGGTGGCATGAAAAACTGTTTTTT	CASSSMGRWHEKLFF
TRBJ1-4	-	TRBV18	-	TGTGCCAGCTCAGATACGGCAACTAATGAAAAACTGTTTTTT	CASSDTATNEKLFF
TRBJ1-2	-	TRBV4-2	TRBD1	TGTGCCAGCAGCCAAGCGACAGGGCATGGCTATGGCTACACCTTC	CASSQATGHGYGYTF
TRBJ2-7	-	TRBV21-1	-	TGTGCCAGCAGCAAAGATCCTACTAGCGGGAGCGTAAAAATCTACGAGCAGTACTTC	CASSKDPTSGSVKIYEQYF